Described below is a single T cell receptor (beta chain) sequence and its context. Its binding antigen is unknown. There are no base qualities to consult, and no much larger clone falls within one base. CDR3 length: 13 amino acids, cysteine to phenylalanine. CDR3 DNA is the only sequence kept; it has 39 bases, read in frame from the first base. Deletion took 0 bases off V and 11 bases off J, with a span of 12 bases between the germline ends. CDR1 is given as WSHSY and CDR2 as SAAADI, both from the germline V gene. This record comes from a study of T-cell reconstitution after alpha-beta-depleted transplantation in children (dated by TCRdb to 2016 to 2017). With respect to the entire study: Using TCR repertoire profiling, the study quantitatively followed how T-cell immune reconstitution unfolded in children after TCRalphabeta/CD19-depleted allogeneic hematopoietic cell transplantation.

Libraries were made using PCR. This sample was sequenced with an Illumina HiSeq 2500. Molecular barcoding was employed in the preparation of TCR libraries, with unique molecular identifiers being used to normalize TCRbeta repertoire quantification. TCRdb reprocessing: public reads trimmed at Q25 with fastp, clones called with MiXCR, in-frame beta chains kept. Every distinct CDR3 protein forms one entry, paired with its most common genes and DNA. A total of around 410,000 distinct CDR3 sequences appear in this sample, approximately 11% of them only once. Clones ranked in the top ten supply about 5% of the sample.

The TCR was taken from a human donor who donated a stem cell graft to a child with acute myeloid leukemia. The sequence joins TRBV10-2 to TRBJ2-3; TRBD1 is a weak D gene call, 6 bases matching. The input for sequencing was PBMCs from the stem cell graft donor, taken from the stem cell graft. For the CDR3, the sequence is CASSESTGTLQYF. The nucleotide sequence reads as follows: TGCGCCAGCAGTGAGTCTACTGGGACACTGCAGTATTTT.